The present TCR beta chain was sequenced within a study of blood T cell repertoires in COVID-19. At the level of the study: COVID-19 samples collected from the United States, Italy and Spain covered acute and convalescent phases. The cDNA or gDNA used as material had been derived from T cells, B-cell-depleted T cells, or PBMCs.

The table came from immunoSEQ multiplex PCR; TCRdb's copy has only in-frame clones and leaves some out. Of 95,000 to 150,000 clones listed, around 89% are singletons. Trimming cost V 0 bases and J 0 bases, with 12 bases left between them. This CDR3 is built from 17 residues. Germline V CDR1 and CDR2: MGHDK, SYGVNS. The chain couples TRBV25-1 to TRBJ2-4; possibly TRBD1 for D (7 bases). Sequences were obtained from peripheral blood. The source is an older man with active or convalescent COVID-19. The CDR3 loop is CASSEYIRGVAKNIQYF. CDR3 sequence (DNA): TGTGCCAGCAGTGAATACATCAGGGGGGTAGCCAAAAACATTCAGTACTTC.